Presented here are 11 T cell receptor beta chains from one specimen sequenced in a study of T cells after posttransplantation cyclophosphamide. TCRdb's table, derived via immunoSEQ multiplex PCR, lists solely in-frame clones and lacks some. The sample consists of about 24,000 clones, about 82% of them appearing once. Specimen: PBMCs. The receptors were gathered from a woman between 55 and 75 years old with a blood cancer, CMV-positive, and with a related stem cell donor.

This clone was recorded only once. V usage is TRBV7-6 and J usage is TRBJ1-1; the D gene is possibly TRBD1 (6 bases). Germline loops: CDR1 SGHVS, CDR2 FNYEAQ. The CDR3 is made up of 13 amino acids. V gave up 5 bases and J gave up 1 base, with 8 bases separating them. The CDR3 is CASSGQSNTEAFF. CDR3 in DNA: TGTGCCAGCAGCGGACAGTCGAACACTGAAGCTTTCTTT.

The rearrangement joins TRBV23-1 to TRBJ1-2; TRBD1 aligns across 12 bases. TRBV23-1 is identified as an open reading frame with a role that is uncertain. V shed 1 base and J 7 bases; nucleotides not matched to a gene: 4. The CDR3 length is 15 residues. This chain's CDR3 is CASSQWDRGRGGYTF. In DNA form, the CDR3 reads TGCGCCAGCAGTCAATGGGACAGGGGGCGCGGTGGCTACACCTTC.

The chain links TRBV29-1 to TRBJ2-7, with TRBD1 matching over 12 bases. This CDR3 comprises 14 residues. Germline CDR1 reads SQVTM; CDR2 reads ANQGSEA. Losses at the gene ends were 1 base for V and 5 bases for J; bases not matched to a gene: 3. This CDR3 reads CSVEGGQGANEQYF. DNA of the CDR3: TGCAGCGTTGAAGGGGGACAGGGGGCCAACGAGCAGTACTTC.

This clone was observed a few times. The V and J genes are TRBV4-2 and TRBJ2-5, with a possible D match to TRBD1 (6 bases). The DNA matches TRBJ2-7 better at its end, which makes the J call doubtful. Per the germline V gene, CDR1 is LGHNA and CDR2 is YNFKEQ. CDR3 size: 15 residues. The CDR3 coding sequence is TGTGCCAGCAGCCGTGAACAGGGACGGTCCTACGAGCAGTACTTC. Its translation: CASSREQGRSYEQYF.

V is TRBV7-2 and J is TRBJ1-5, with D perhaps matching TRBD1 (6 bases). This CDR3 contains 13 residues. Trimming removed 4 bases from V and 3 bases from J, with 7 bases in between. From germline, CDR1 is SGHTA and CDR2 FQGNSA. The CDR3 DNA is TGTGCCAGCAGCTGGGACACCAATCAGCCCCAGCATTTT. This sequence encodes CASSWDTNQPQHF.

The V call is TRBV10-3, the J call TRBJ1-1; 7 bases agree with TRBD1. The germline V gene encodes CDR1 ENHRY and CDR2 SYGVKD. The V segment lost 7 bases and the J segment 1 base; nucleotides outside the gene matches: 12. The CDR3 contains 16 residues. As DNA, the CDR3 is TGTGCCATCACAATTGCGGGGGGACAGCCGAACACTGAAGCTTTCTTT. Translated, it gives CAITIAGGQPNTEAFF.

The chain has TRBV5-4 and TRBJ2-7, with 7 bases matching TRBD2. The germline gives CDR1 SGHNT, CDR2 YYREEE (reference sequence). Germline trimming cut 0 bases from V and 3 bases from J; bases unmatched to any gene: 3. The CDR3 has 14 amino acids. CDR3: CASSLAGTNYEQYF. CDR3 nucleotides: TGTGCCAGCAGCTTGGCAGGGACTAACTACGAGCAGTACTTC. Full variable domain (remainder filled in from reference TRBV5-4 and TRBJ2-7): ETGVTQSPTHLIKTRGQQVTLRCSSQSGHNTVSWYQQALGQGPQFIFQYYREEENGRGNFPPRFSGLQFPNYSSELNVNALELDDSALYLCASSLAGTNYEQYFGPGTRLTVT.

The CDR3 DNA is TGTGCCAGCAGCGTAGGGACTAGCGGGATTAGCTCCTACAATGAGCAGTTCTTC. The encoded protein is CASSVGTSGISSYNEQFF. The chain links TRBV9 to TRBJ2-1; 12 bases fit TRBD2. The CDR3 covers 18 residues. Germline values: CDR1 SGDLS, CDR2 YYNGEE. V was pared by 0 bases and J by 0 bases, with 4 bases of the junction left unmatched.

The rearrangement uses TRBV5-6 and TRBJ2-2; D is perhaps TRBD2 (5 bases). The CDR3 runs 14 residues. Germline values: CDR1 SGHDT, CDR2 YYEEEE. The V gene lost 2 bases and the J gene lost 5 bases, with 10 bases spanning the gap. CDR3 residues: CASSLGSGTGELFF. Here the CDR3 DNA reads TGTGCCAGCAGCTTAGGCTCGGGGACCGGGGAGCTGTTTTTT.

This sequence joins TRBV6-5 and TRBJ1-5; D may be TRBD1 (6 bases). The germline gives CDR1 MNHEY, CDR2 SVGAGI. The CDR3 is 14 amino acids. Trimming took off 6 bases at V and 4 bases at J, with 13 bases between the two ends. The CDR3 is CASSTDRLNQPQHF. For the CDR3, the DNA is TGTGCCAGCAGCACAGACAGGCTTAATCAGCCCCAGCATTTT.

V usage is TRBV5-8 and J usage is TRBJ2-1, with D possibly matching TRBD2 (5 bases). The CDR3 sequence is 16 residues long. Germline CDR1 SGHTS, CDR2 YDEGEE. The germline V and J ends were trimmed by 3 bases and 0 bases, with 13 bases remaining between them. CDR3 sequence: CASSSSYHPSYNEQFF. The CDR3 bases are TGTGCCAGCAGCTCTAGCTACCACCCCTCCTACAATGAGCAGTTCTTC.